This TCR beta chain came from a study of TIL therapy for anti-PD-1-resistant metastatic lung cancer. The libraries were made with immunoSEQ v3. Sequenced by immunoSEQ multiplex PCR; TCRdb stores in-frame clones only, minus some. Here the sample spans around 13,000 clones, roughly three fifths being singletons. Germline CDR1 is SGHAT and CDR2 is FQNNGV. With V trimmed by 3 bases and J by 4 bases, 3 bases remained unmatched. The CDR3 runs to 14 residues. Time point reported: pre-treatment sample, taken before nivolumab and TIL therapy. The tumor samples were excised metastases, mostly pleural nodules or supraclavicular lymph nodes. Patients then received nivolumab; progressors got lymphodepletion, TIL and IL-2.

This specimen consisted of tumor tissue, obtained at baseline. This receptor was taken from a woman between 30 and 80 years old with non-small cell lung cancer. The chain couples TRBV11-2 to TRBJ2-1; 7 bases agree with TRBD1. CDR3 loop: CASSFIRGYNEQFF. The CDR3 DNA reads TGTGCCAGCAGCTTCATCAGGGGGTACAATGAGCAGTTCTTC.